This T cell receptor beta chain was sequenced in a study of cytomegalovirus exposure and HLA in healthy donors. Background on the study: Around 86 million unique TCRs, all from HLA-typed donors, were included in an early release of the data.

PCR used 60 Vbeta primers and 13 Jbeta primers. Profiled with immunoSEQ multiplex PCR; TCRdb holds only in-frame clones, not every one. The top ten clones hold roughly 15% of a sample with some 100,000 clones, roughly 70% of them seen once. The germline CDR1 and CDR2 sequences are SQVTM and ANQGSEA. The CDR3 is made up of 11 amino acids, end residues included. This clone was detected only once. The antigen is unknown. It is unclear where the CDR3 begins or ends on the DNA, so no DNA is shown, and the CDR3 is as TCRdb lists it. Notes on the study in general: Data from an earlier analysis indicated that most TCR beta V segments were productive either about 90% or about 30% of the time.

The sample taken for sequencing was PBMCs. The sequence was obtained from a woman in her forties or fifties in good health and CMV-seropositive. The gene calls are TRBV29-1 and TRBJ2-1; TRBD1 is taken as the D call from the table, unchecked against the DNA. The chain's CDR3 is CSVGDGTGEFF.